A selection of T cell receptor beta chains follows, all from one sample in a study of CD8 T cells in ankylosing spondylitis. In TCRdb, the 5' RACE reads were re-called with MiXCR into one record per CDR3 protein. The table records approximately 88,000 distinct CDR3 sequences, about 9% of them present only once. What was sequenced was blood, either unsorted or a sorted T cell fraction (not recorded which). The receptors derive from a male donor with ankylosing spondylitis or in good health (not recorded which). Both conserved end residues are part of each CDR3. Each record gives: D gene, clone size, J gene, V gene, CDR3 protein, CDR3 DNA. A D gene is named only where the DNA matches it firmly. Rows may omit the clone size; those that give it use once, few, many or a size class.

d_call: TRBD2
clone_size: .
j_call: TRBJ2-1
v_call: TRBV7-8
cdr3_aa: CASSLEHGGVNEQFF
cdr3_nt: TGTGCCAGCAGCTTAGAACACGGGGGGGTCAATGAGCAGTTCTTC

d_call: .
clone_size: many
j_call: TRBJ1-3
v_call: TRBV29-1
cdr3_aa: CSVEDSNGNTIYF
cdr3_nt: TGCAGCGTTGAAGACTCGAACGGAAACACCATATATTTT

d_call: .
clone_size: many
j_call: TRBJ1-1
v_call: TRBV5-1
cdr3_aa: CASSLAGQETEAFF
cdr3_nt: TGCGCCAGCAGCTTGGCCGGCCAGGAGACTGAAGCTTTCTTT

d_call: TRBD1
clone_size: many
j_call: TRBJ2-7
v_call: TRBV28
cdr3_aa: CASRSKDRGYSYEQYF
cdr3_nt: TGTGCCAGCAGGTCAAAGGACAGGGGCTACTCCTACGAGCAGTACTTC

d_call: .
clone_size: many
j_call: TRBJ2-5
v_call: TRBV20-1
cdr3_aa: CSARATGQPRQETQYF
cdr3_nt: TGCAGTGCTAGAGCTACCGGGCAGCCTAGGCAAGAGACCCAGTACTTC

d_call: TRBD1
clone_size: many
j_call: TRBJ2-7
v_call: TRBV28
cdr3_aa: CASRRGTGLYEQYF
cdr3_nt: TGTGCCAGCAGACGGGGGACAGGGCTCTACGAGCAGTACTTC

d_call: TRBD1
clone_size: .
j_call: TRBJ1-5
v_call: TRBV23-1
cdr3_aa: CASSATGDQPQHF
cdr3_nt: TGCGCCAGCAGTGCAACAGGGGATCAGCCCCAGCATTTT

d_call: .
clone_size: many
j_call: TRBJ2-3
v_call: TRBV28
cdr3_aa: CASSPSEYTDTQYF
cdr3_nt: TGTGCCAGCAGCCCTAGCGAGTACACAGATACGCAGTATTTT

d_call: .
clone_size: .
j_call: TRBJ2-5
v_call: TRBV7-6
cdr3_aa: CASSTGNFRQETQYF
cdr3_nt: TGTGCCAGCAGTACAGGGAATTTCCGACAAGAGACCCAGTACTTC

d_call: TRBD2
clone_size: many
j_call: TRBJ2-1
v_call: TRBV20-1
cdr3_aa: CSAPNLAGAFNNEQFF
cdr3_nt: TGCAGTGCGCCGAATTTAGCGGGGGCCTTCAACAATGAGCAGTTCTTC

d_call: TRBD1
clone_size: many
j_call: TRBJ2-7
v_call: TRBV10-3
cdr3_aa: CAITGTVETYEQYF
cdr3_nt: TGTGCCATCACGGGGACAGTGGAGACCTACGAGCAGTACTTC

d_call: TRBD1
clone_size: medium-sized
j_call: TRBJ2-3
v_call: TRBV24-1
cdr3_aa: CATSDTNPGRTGSTDTQYF
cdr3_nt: TGTGCCACCAGTGACACAAACCCCGGGCGGACAGGGAGCACAGATACGCAGTATTTT

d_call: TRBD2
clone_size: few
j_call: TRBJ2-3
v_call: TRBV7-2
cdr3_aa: CASSRRGGRSTDTQYF
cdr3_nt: TGTGCCAGCAGCCGCCGGGGGGGACGTAGCACAGATACGCAGTATTTT

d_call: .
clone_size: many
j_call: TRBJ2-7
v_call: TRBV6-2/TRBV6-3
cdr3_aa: CASSWRATYEQYF
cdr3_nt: TGTGCCAGCAGCTGGCGCGCAACCTACGAGCAGTACTTC

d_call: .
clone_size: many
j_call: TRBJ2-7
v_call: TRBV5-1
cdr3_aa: CASSAGGPDEQYF
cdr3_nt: TGCGCCAGCAGCGCCGGGGGGCCGGACGAGCAGTACTTC

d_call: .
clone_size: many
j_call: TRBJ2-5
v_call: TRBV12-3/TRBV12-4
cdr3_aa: CASSFRAGQETQYF
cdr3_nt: TGTGCCAGCAGTTTCCGTGCGGGACAAGAGACCCAGTACTTC

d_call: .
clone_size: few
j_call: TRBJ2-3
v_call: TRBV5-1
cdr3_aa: CASSSAGSTDTQYF
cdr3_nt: TGCGCCAGCAGCTCGGCGGGGAGCACAGATACGCAGTATTTT

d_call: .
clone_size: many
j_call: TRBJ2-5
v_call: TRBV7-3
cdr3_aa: CASSLNPAQETQYF
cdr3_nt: TGTGCCAGCAGCTTAAACCCAGCCCAAGAGACCCAGTACTTC

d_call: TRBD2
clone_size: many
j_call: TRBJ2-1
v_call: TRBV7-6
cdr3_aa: CASSPRLAGQSYNEQFF
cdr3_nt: TGTGCCAGCAGCCCCAGACTAGCGGGGCAATCCTACAATGAGCAGTTCTTC

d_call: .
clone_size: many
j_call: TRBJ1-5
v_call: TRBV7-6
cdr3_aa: CASSLARGGQPQHF
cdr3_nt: TGTGCCAGCAGCTTAGCCCGGGGTGGGCAGCCCCAGCATTTT

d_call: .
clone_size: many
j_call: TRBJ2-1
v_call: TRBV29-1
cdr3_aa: CSVAKESSYNEQFF
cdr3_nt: TGCAGCGTTGCGAAGGAAAGCTCCTACAATGAGCAGTTCTTC

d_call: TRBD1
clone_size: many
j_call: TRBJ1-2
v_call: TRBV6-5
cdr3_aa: CASSYSGARGGAYGYTF
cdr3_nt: TGTGCCAGCAGTTACTCGGGGGCCAGGGGGGGAGCCTATGGCTACACCTTC

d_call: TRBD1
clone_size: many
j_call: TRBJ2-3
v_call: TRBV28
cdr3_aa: CASSPPGTGITDTQYF
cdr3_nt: TGTGCCAGCAGTCCTCCCGGGACAGGGATCACAGATACGCAGTATTTT

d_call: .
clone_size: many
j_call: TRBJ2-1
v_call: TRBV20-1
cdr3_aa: CSARDPRSSYNEQFF
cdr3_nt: TGCAGTGCTAGAGATCCGAGGAGCTCCTACAATGAGCAGTTCTTC

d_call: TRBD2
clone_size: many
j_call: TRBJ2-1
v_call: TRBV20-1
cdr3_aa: CSARGGLAGGIDEQFF
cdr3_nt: TGCAGTGCTAGAGGAGGACTAGCGGGGGGCATCGATGAGCAGTTCTTC

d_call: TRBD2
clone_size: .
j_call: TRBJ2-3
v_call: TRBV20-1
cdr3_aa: CSARAGASGGVTDTQYF
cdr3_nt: TGCAGTGCTAGAGCCGGGGCTAGCGGGGGGGTTACAGATACGCAGTATTTT

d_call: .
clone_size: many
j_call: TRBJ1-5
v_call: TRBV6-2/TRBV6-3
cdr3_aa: CASSRGNQPQHF
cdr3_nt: TGTGCCAGCAGTAGGGGGAATCAGCCCCAGCATTTT

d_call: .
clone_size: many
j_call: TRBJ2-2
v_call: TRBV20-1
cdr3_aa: CRIAGDTGELFF
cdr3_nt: TGCAGAATCGCCGGGGACACCGGGGAGCTGTTTTTT

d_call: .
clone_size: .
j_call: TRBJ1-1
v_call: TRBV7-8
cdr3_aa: CAGGTNTEAFF
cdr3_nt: TGTGCCGGTGGTACGAACACTGAAGCTTTCTTT

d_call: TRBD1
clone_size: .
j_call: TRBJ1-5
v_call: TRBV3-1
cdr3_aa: CASSTNTGGGNQPQHF
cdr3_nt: TGTGCCAGCAGCACGAATACAGGGGGTGGCAATCAGCCCCAGCATTTT

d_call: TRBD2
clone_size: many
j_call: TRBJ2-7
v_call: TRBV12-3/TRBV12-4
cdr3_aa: CASSLGYGGGFYEQYF
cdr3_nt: TGTGCCAGCAGTTTAGGGTACGGCGGGGGGTTCTACGAGCAGTACTTC

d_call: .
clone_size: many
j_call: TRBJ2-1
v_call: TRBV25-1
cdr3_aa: CASSANRGGGYNEQFF
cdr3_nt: TGTGCCAGCAGTGCAAACAGGGGAGGCGGCTACAATGAGCAGTTCTTC

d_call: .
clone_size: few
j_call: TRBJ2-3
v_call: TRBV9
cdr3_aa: CASSGTGDTQYF
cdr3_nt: TGTGCCAGCAGCGGAACAGGAGATACGCAGTATTTT

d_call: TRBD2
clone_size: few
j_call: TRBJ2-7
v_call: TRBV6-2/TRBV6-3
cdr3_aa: CASSSTGTKLYEQYF
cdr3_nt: TGTGCCAGCAGTTCGACCGGGACTAAACTCTACGAGCAGTACTTC

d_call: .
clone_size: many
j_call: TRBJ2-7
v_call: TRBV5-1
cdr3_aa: CASSLGSAYEQYF
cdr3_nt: TGCGCCAGCAGCCTCGGGTCAGCCTACGAGCAGTACTTC

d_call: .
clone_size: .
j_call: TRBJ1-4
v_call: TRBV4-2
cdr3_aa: CASSQAEVNEKLFF
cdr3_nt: TGTGCCAGCAGCCAAGCAGAAGTCAATGAAAAACTGTTTTTT

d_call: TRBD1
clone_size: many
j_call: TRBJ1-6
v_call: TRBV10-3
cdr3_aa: CAEGANSPLHF
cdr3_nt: TGTGCCGAGGGGGCGAATTCACCCCTCCACTTT

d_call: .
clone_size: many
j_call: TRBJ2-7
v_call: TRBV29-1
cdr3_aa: CSVGWERAYEQYF
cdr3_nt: TGCAGCGTTGGGTGGGAGAGGGCCTACGAGCAGTACTTC

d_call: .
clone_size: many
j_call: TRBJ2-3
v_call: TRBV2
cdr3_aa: CASRERRDTQYF
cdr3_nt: TGTGCCAGCAGAGAACGACGGGATACGCAGTATTTT

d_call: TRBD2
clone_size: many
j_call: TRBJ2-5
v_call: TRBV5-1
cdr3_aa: CASSLGVTSPETQYF
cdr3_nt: TGCGCCAGCAGCTTGGGGGTGACTAGCCCAGAGACCCAGTACTTC

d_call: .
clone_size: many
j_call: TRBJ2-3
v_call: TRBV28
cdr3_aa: CASSDGGSRTDTQYF
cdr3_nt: TGTGCCAGCAGCGATGGAGGGAGCCGCACAGATACGCAGTATTTT